Following are 10 T cell receptor beta chains from one sample sequenced in a study of blood T cells in healthy people across ages. The use of a sample-barcoded 5' primer and a J-beta primer mix characterized a second PCR of roughly 6 to 11 cycles. TCRdb independently ran MiXCR on the 5' RACE reads; one entry per CDR3 protein. This sample has hundreds of thousands of distinct CDR3 sequences, with 30% to 45% found just once. The sequenced sample was blood. The source of these receptors is a man in his late teens or twenties in good health.

This clonotype turned up a few times. This rearrangement joins TRBV4-3 to TRBJ1-2; 9 nucleotides align to TRBD1. The CDR3 consists of 16 residues. Per the germline V gene, CDR1 is LGHNA and CDR2 is YSLEER. V was clipped by 3 bases and J by 3 bases; unmatched bases: 8. The CDR3 DNA is TGCGCCAGCAGCCAGAACAGACAGGGGGTTTACTATGGCTACACCTTC. It translates to CASSQNRQGVYYGYTF.

This chain uses TRBV28 with TRBJ1-1; 7 positions agree with TRBD1. The CDR3 runs to 14 residues. CDR1 MDHEN and CDR2 SYDVKM come from the germline V gene. V shed 7 bases and J 1 base; nucleotides not matched to a gene: 6. As DNA, the CDR3 is TGTGCCAGCACCCACAGGGGAGAGAACACTGAAGCTTTCTTT. It translates to CASTHRGENTEAFF.

The V call is TRBV5-1, the J call TRBJ2-3, with 7 bases aligning to TRBD1. The trim removed 4 bases at V and 2 bases at J, leaving 7 bases unmatched. Germline V gene sequence: CDR1 SGHRS, CDR2 YFSETQ. The CDR3 consists of 15 residues. DNA for the CDR3: TGCGCCAGCAGCATATCAACAGGGGTCACAGATACGCAGTATTTT. As protein: CASSISTGVTDTQYF.

This clonotype was detected ten times or more. The V and J genes are TRBV20-1 and TRBJ2-1, with D perhaps TRBD1 or TRBD2 (6 bases each). The V end was cut by 6 bases, the J end by 8 bases, with 20 bases between. CDR1 is DFQATT, CDR2 SNEGSKA, per germline (reference sequence). The CDR3 consists of 14 residues. DNA of the CDR3: TGCAGTGCGCAGAGGCCTACCGGGGGCCATGAGCAGTTCTTC. This codes for CSAQRPTGGHEQFF.

This CDR3 is CASSQERLAGGSDTQYF. The DNA for the CDR3 is TGCGCCAGCAGCCAAGAGAGGCTAGCGGGAGGATCAGATACGCAGTATTTT. The chain joins TRBV4-1 to TRBJ2-3, with TRBD2 identical over 11 bases. The V segment lost 0 bases and the J segment 4 bases; nucleotides outside the gene matches: 6. Per germline, CDR1 MGHRA and CDR2 YSYEKL. CDR3 length equals 17 residues.

This clonotype was recorded at least ten times. The V and J genes are TRBV9 and TRBJ1-4; D is uncertain. The CDR3 length is 15 residues. Germline V CDR1 and CDR2: SGDLS, YYNGEE. V was trimmed by 7 bases and J by 0 bases, leaving 13 bases between them. For the CDR3, the DNA is TGTGCCAGCGGTCCTTGGGGAACAACTAATGAAAAACTGTTTTTT. It is translated as CASGPWGTTNEKLFF.

This clonotype was counted ten times or more. The gene calls are TRBV5-1 and TRBJ2-7; 8 bases line up with TRBD1. Germline V gene data show CDR1 as SGHRS and CDR2 as YFSETQ. V lost 4 bases, J lost 4 bases, and 7 bases stayed unmatched. The CDR3 is 14 amino acids. CDR3 in amino acids: CASSAGTGGYEQYF. The CDR3 DNA reads as TGCGCCAGCAGCGCCGGGACAGGAGGTTACGAGCAGTACTTC.

The chain couples TRBV12-3 or TRBV12-4 to TRBJ2-5; TRBD2 matches 12 bases. The end of the DNA is better explained by TRBJ2-1, so the J call may be wrong. The CDR3 loop spans 16 amino acids. The CDR3 sequence: CASSWAGTSGQETQFF. CDR3 nucleotide sequence: TGTGCCAGCAGTTGGGCCGGGACTAGCGGGCAAGAGACCCAGTTCTTC.

This clonotype was observed a few times. The J gene is TRBJ2-4, the V gene TRBV27; possible D gene TRBD1, 6 bases. From germline, CDR1 is MNHEY and CDR2 SMNVEV (reference sequence). This CDR3 contains 12 residues. V was pared by 10 bases and J by 15 bases, with 22 bases between. The CDR3 bases are TGTGCCACCAATAACAGGGTCGGTCGTTGGTACTTC. It is translated as CATNNRVGRWYF.

With respect to this clonotype: Germline is not matched at one junction end, which may reflect a read error. The chain carries TRBV5-1 and TRBJ1-1; D call uncertain. The CDR3 is made up of 13 amino acids. Germline V gives CDR1 SGHRS, CDR2 YFSETQ. DNA of the CDR3: TGCGTCAGCAGCCGGGCCAAGAACACTGAAGCTTTCTTT. This codes for CVSSRAKNTEAFF.